Ten or more counts support the clone carrying this T cell receptor (beta chain). Its matching antigen is unknown. The entry originates in a study of T cells in Graves' hyperthyroidism and ophthalmopathy. Study-wide findings and caveats: Ophthalmopathy cases were set apart from stable hyperthyroidism by a 13 V-J model.

RNA transcripts gave rise to amplified TCR beta CDR3 regions. Using the HTBI primer set, a first-round RT-PCR was run on the TCR CDR3. TCRdb analysed the multiplex PCR reads with MiXCR anew, one entry per CDR3 protein. The table has over 300,000 distinct CDR3 sequences, roughly 13% seen once. Trimming cost V 7 bases and J 8 bases; bases outside gene matches: 10. CDR3 length: 13 residues. CDR1 is SNHLY, CDR2 FYNNEI, per germline. This receptor was taken from a woman in her thirties or forties with Graves' ophthalmopathy. The genes are TRBV2 and TRBJ1-1, with TRBD1 matching 7 bases. Sequencing was performed on blood. The CDR3 DNA reads as TGTGCCAGCATCTCGAAAGGGACAGTCGAAGCTTTCTTT. It specifies CASISKGTVEAFF.